In its sample, the clone carrying this TCR beta chain was seen many times. This sample was taken from a study of molecular identifiers for immune sequencing clone quantification. CDR1 is SEHNR, CDR2 FQNEAQ, per germline (reference sequence). The germline V and J ends were trimmed by 5 bases and 6 bases, with 12 bases remaining between them. The CDR3 is 13 residues long. Previously published methods and listed TCR primers were used for the bulk TCR libraries. From the PCR reads, TCRdb called clonotypes with MiXCR, one entry per CDR3 protein. The sample has about 640,000 distinct CDR3 sequences; about 20% are singletons.

The rearrangement links TRBV7-9 to TRBJ2-3; D not resolved. The sequence came from a human donor in good health. Some libraries in this study had Jurkat cell RNA spiked in. What was sequenced was naive CD8+ T cells from blood, with Jurkat cell RNA spiked in. Regarding subset: FACS-sorted CD8+CD4-CCR7+CD45RA+ naive T cells. The CDR3 DNA reads as TGTGCCAGCAGCGGTCGGGTCGATGATACGCAGTATTTT. It specifies CASSGRVDDTQYF.